Below, 32 T cell receptor beta chains from the same sample are listed, as sequenced in a study of T cell responses to AZD1222 COVID-19 vaccine. Profiled with immunoSEQ multiplex PCR; TCRdb holds only in-frame clones, not every one. The repertoire includes about 200,000 clones, 93% of them detected once, and 1% sits in the top ten. The material sequenced was peripheral blood, taken 28 days after the second AZD1222 dose. The receptors stem from an adult who received the AZD1222 COVID-19 vaccine.

The chain combines TRBV9 with TRBJ2-1; D gene uncertain. Trimming pared 0 bases from V and 7 bases from J, leaving 8 bases between. Germline CDR1 and CDR2: SGDLS and YYNGEE. The length of the CDR3 is 13 residues. Written as DNA, the CDR3 is TGTGCCAGCAGCGTAGTTTCCACAAATGAGCAGTTCTTC. It encodes CASSVVSTNEQFF.

The chain carries TRBV6-1 and TRBJ2-7, with 12 bases matching TRBD1. J lost 6 bases, V lost 2 bases, and 8 bases had no gene match. Germline V gives CDR1 MNHNS, CDR2 SASEGT. The CDR3 has 16 amino acids. CDR3 sequence (DNA): TGTGCCAGCAGTGAATCCCCCGGGACAGGGGGCAGCGAGCAGTACTTC. As protein: CASSESPGTGGSEQYF.

This clone showed up just once. CDR3 sequence (DNA): TGTGCCAGCAGTTTTGATCTGGGGGACAGGGGTTCACCCCTCCACTTT. Protein product: CASSFDLGDRGSPLHF. This rearrangement joins TRBV27 to TRBJ1-6; 10 positions agree with TRBD1. From germline, CDR1 is MNHEY and CDR2 SMNVEV (reference sequence). This CDR3 region has 16 residues. The J segment lost 9 bases and the V segment lost 3 bases, leaving 8 bases of the junction unmatched.

The CDR3: CASSAGTVGQPQHF. The DNA of the CDR3 is TGTGCCAGTAGTGCCGGGACAGTAGGTCAGCCCCAGCATTTT. The chain recombines TRBV19 with TRBJ1-5; 7 bases match TRBD1. The CDR3 length is 14 residues. Germline V gene sequence: CDR1 LNHDA, CDR2 SQIVND (reference sequence). The J segment lost 6 bases and the V segment lost 5 bases, leaving 7 bases of the junction unmatched.

The chain couples TRBV11-3 to TRBJ2-1; 8 bases match TRBD1. The CDR3 runs to 15 residues. CDR1 SGHNT and CDR2 YENEEA come from the germline V gene. V trimming: 1 base; J trimming: 6 bases; junction bases outside the gene matches: 5. The CDR3 sequence: CASSLGQGAFNEQFF. The DNA for the CDR3 is TGTGCCAGCAGCTTAGGGCAGGGGGCGTTCAATGAGCAGTTCTTC.

The rearrangement links TRBV7-9 to TRBJ1-2; possibly TRBD1 for D (6 bases). Germline lookup yields CDR1 SEHNR and CDR2 FQNEAQ (reference sequence). This CDR3 comprises 15 residues. The ends were cut back, 5 bases at V and 4 bases at J, with 17 bases in the middle. CDR3 loop: CASSVTQQGLYGYTF. The CDR3 coding sequence is TGTGCCAGCAGCGTAACCCAACAGGGACTCTATGGCTACACCTTC.

The CDR3 region has the DNA TGTGCCAGCAGCTCACCACCCGGCGGGACACCCTGGGATACGCAGTATTTT. Translated: CASSSPPGGTPWDTQYF. This chain links TRBV9 with TRBJ2-3, with D perhaps matching TRBD1 or TRBD2 (6 bases each). This CDR3 has 17 amino acids. V lost 4 bases to trimming and J lost 6 bases, with 24 bases between them. CDR1 is SGDLS, CDR2 YYNGEE, per germline.

Regarding this clone: The sample carries other DNA sequences with the same CDR3. The chain is built from TRBV5-1 and TRBJ2-2; 7 bases line up with TRBD1. Losses at the gene ends were 2 bases for V and 4 bases for J; bases not matched to a gene: 5. The CDR3 has 15 residues. Germline V gene sequence: CDR1 SGHRS, CDR2 YFSETQ. CDR3 region: CASSFRQGSTGELFF. The CDR3, as DNA: TGCGCCAGCAGCTTCCGACAGGGAAGCACCGGGGAGCTGTTTTTT.

V is TRBV5-4 and J is TRBJ1-3, with a tentative D call TRBD1 (6 bases). This CDR3 has 15 residues. From germline, CDR1 is SGHNT and CDR2 YYREEE (reference sequence). The V end lost 4 bases, the J end lost 0 bases, and 11 bases lay between the germline ends. The chain's CDR3 is CASSQPGDSGNTIYF. The CDR3 nucleotides are TGTGCCAGCAGCCAACCAGGGGACTCTGGAAACACCATATATTTT. The whole variable domain, remainder taken from reference TRBV5-4 and TRBJ1-3, is ETGVTQSPTHLIKTRGQQVTLRCSSQSGHNTVSWYQQALGQGPQFIFQYYREEENGRGNFPPRFSGLQFPNYSSELNVNALELDDSALYLCASSQPGDSGNTIYFGEGSWLTVV.

This clone was picked up one time. The V call is TRBV9, the J call TRBJ2-3, with a weak D call TRBD1 (5 bases). This CDR3 is 14 amino acids long. V was clipped by 1 base and J by 6 bases, with 12 bases between them. Germline V gives CDR1 SGDLS, CDR2 YYNGEE. In DNA form, the CDR3 reads TGTGCCAGCAGCGTAAGGGGCCTTCGGGATACGCAGTATTTT. This codes for CASSVRGLRDTQYF.

The chain is built from TRBV9 and TRBJ1-2, with D perhaps TRBD1 (5 bases). The CDR3 is made up of 14 amino acids. Trimming stripped 6 bases from V and 3 bases from J, with 15 bases between. Germline V gene lookup returns CDR1 SGDLS and CDR2 YYNGEE. The DNA for the CDR3 is TGTGCCAGCAAGCCGGGCCCCAGGGACTATGGCTACACCTTC. The encoded protein is CASKPGPRDYGYTF.

This chain connects TRBV4-1 to TRBJ1-1, with 10 bases matching TRBD1. Germline CDR1 and CDR2: MGHRA and YSYEKL. With V trimmed by 4 bases and J by 7 bases, 3 bases remained unmatched. The CDR3 runs 13 residues. DNA for the CDR3: TGCGCCAGCAGCCCTGGGACAGGGGATGAAGCTTTCTTT. This sequence encodes CASSPGTGDEAFF.

The chain links TRBV2 to TRBJ1-1, with D tentatively TRBD1 (5 bases). Germline V lookup: CDR1 SNHLY, CDR2 FYNNEI. V dropped 5 bases and J dropped 0 bases, with 13 bases sitting between them. CDR3 length: 15 residues. The CDR3, as DNA: TGTGCCAGCAGTCCCCAGGGACCGATGAACACTGAAGCTTTCTTT. This encodes CASSPQGPMNTEAFF.

This clone was counted a single time. The genes are TRBV28 and TRBJ1-5; D not resolved. The CDR3 contains 15 residues. Germline lookup yields CDR1 MDHEN and CDR2 SYDVKM. V was cut by 1 base and J by 2 bases, with 9 bases left in between. In nucleotides, the CDR3 is TGTGCCAGCAGTTTATCCCAGGACGGCAATCAGCCCCAGCATTTT. Translating it yields CASSLSQDGNQPQHF.

The CDR3 loop reads CASSQVSRASGNTIYF. DNA of the CDR3: TGTGCCAGCAGCCAAGTATCCCGAGCCTCTGGAAACACCATATATTTT. The V gene is TRBV3-1 (or the pseudogene TRBV3-2), the J gene TRBJ1-3, with unresolved D. The V and J ends lost 1 base and 0 bases respectively, with 10 bases between them. Germline CDR1 reads LGHDT; CDR2 reads YNNKEL (reference sequence). The CDR3 sequence is 16 residues long.

The rearrangement joins TRBV2 to TRBJ2-7, with a tentative D call TRBD1 (6 bases). Germline CDR1 is SNHLY and CDR2 is FYNNEI. V was shortened by 7 bases and J by 2 bases, with 9 bases between the two germline ends. CDR3 length equals 12 residues. The CDR3 is CASNPGAYEQYF. CDR3 DNA: TGTGCCAGCAACCCAGGGGCCTACGAGCAGTACTTC.

This chain connects TRBV9 to TRBJ2-7; D might be TRBD2 (6 bases). The CDR3 contains 15 residues. Germline CDR1 reads SGDLS; CDR2 reads YYNGEE. V was pared by 2 bases and J by 5 bases, with 17 bases between. The CDR3 loop is CASSVGGTQDDEQYF. CDR3 sequence (DNA): TGTGCCAGCAGCGTCGGAGGGACCCAGGATGACGAGCAGTACTTC.

The chain has TRBV14 and TRBJ1-1, with 12 bases lining up with TRBD1. The V gene's germline CDR1 is SGHDN and CDR2 FVKESK. V lost 5 bases and J lost 3; bases outside the gene matches: 16. The CDR3 runs 19 residues. This CDR3 is CASSARLGTGGVEDTEAFF. The CDR3 nucleotides read TGTGCCAGCAGCGCTCGTCTTGGGACAGGGGGCGTCGAGGACACTGAAGCTTTCTTT. Supplemented by reference TRBV14 and TRBJ1-1, the full variable domain reads EAGVTQFPSHSVIEKGQTVTLRCDPISGHDNLYWYRRVMGKEIKFLLHFVKESKQDESGMPNNRFLAERTGGTYSTLKVQPAELEDSGVYFCASSARLGTGGVEDTEAFFGQGTRLTVV.

The chain recombines TRBV7-9 with TRBJ1-2; 7 nucleotides agree with TRBD1. The CDR3 extends over 13 amino acids. V trimming: 2 bases; J trimming: 10 bases; junction bases outside the gene matches: 7. Germline assignment: CDR1 SEHNR and CDR2 FQNEAQ (reference sequence). CDR3 loop: CASSLSGQIDYTF. In DNA form, the CDR3 reads TGTGCCAGCAGCTTATCGGGACAGATCGACTACACCTTC.

This clone occurred once. V gene TRBV27 combines with J gene TRBJ1-4; a weak D match, TRBD1 (6 bases). This CDR3 comprises 15 residues. CDR1 MNHEY and CDR2 SMNVEV come from the germline V gene (reference sequence). V was cut by 3 bases and J by 7 bases, with 15 bases left in between. Written as DNA, the CDR3 is TGTGCCAGCAGTTTCCAGGGGCGTATTAGTGAAAAACTGTTTTTT. Its protein product is CASSFQGRISEKLFF.

This chain uses TRBV7-8 with TRBJ2-1; 7 bases align to TRBD1. Germline trimming cut 4 bases from V and 7 bases from J; bases unmatched to any gene: 13. The CDR3 has 16 residues. The germline CDR1 and CDR2 sequences are SGHVS and FQNEAQ. The CDR3 protein is CASSSQGSAIGNEQFF. DNA for the CDR3: TGTGCCAGCAGCTCACAGGGGTCGGCGATTGGTAATGAGCAGTTCTTC.

This chain connects TRBV7-2 to TRBJ2-6; 8 bases line up with TRBD1. This CDR3 is built from 19 residues. J lost 1 base, V lost 7 bases, and 15 bases had no gene match. CDR1 SGHTA and CDR2 FQGNSA come from the germline V gene. This CDR3 is CASIELQGALGSGANVLTF. DNA for the CDR3: TGTGCCAGCATCGAACTGCAGGGGGCGTTGGGTTCTGGGGCCAACGTCCTGACTTTC. Full variable domain (missing parts from reference TRBV7-2 and TRBJ2-6): GAGVSQSPSNKVTEKGKDVELRCDPISGHTALYWYRQSLGQGLEFLIYFQGNSAPDKSGLPSDRFSAERTGGSVSTLTIQRTQQEDSAVYLCASIELQGALGSGANVLTFGAGSRLTVL.

The chain joins TRBV9 to TRBJ2-7; 7 bases agree with TRBD1. The CDR3 has 15 residues. With V trimmed by 4 bases and J by 6 bases, 13 bases remained unmatched. CDR1 and CDR2 from the germline V gene are SGDLS and YYNGEE. CDR3 protein: CASSPGGQEGSEQYF. DNA for the CDR3: TGTGCCAGCAGCCCAGGGGGACAAGAGGGGTCCGAGCAGTACTTC.

The chain carries TRBV11-2 and TRBJ1-6; D not resolved. Germline CDR1 and CDR2: SGHAT and FQNNGV. The CDR3 runs to 12 residues. Trimming pared 5 bases from V and 7 bases from J, leaving 6 bases between. The CDR3 coding sequence is TGTGCCAGCAGCCCAGGCAATTCACCCCTCCACTTT. It is translated as CASSPGNSPLHF.

The chain has TRBV29-1 and TRBJ1-2; D remains ambiguous. V lost 3 bases and J 1 base, leaving 9 bases between the germline ends. The CDR3 has 13 amino acids. Germline V gene data show CDR1 as SQVTM and CDR2 as ANQGSEA. The DNA for the CDR3 is TGCAGCGTTGAGGGTGGGATTAACTATGGCTACACCTTC. It specifies CSVEGGINYGYTF.

The J gene is TRBJ1-1, the V gene TRBV28, with D hard to call. Germline V gives CDR1 MDHEN, CDR2 SYDVKM. The CDR3 totals 14 residues. V shed 5 bases and J shed 2 bases, with 12 bases lying between them. CDR3 nucleotide sequence: TGTGCCAGCAGTCCTCCGGATCGAAACACTGAAGCTTTCTTT. Translated: CASSPPDRNTEAFF.

The chain joins TRBV30 to TRBJ1-3; no definite D call. Germline V gene lookup returns CDR1 GTSNPN and CDR2 SVGIG (reference sequence). The CDR3 runs to 13 residues. The V and J ends lost 0 bases and 0 bases respectively, with 3 bases between them. This chain's CDR3 is CAWSVSSGNTIYF. DNA for the CDR3: TGTGCCTGGAGTGTAAGCTCTGGAAACACCATATATTTT.

J is TRBJ1-5 and V is TRBV30; D is perhaps TRBD1 (6 bases). Trimming pared 0 bases from V and 5 bases from J, leaving 14 bases between. The CDR3 has 15 amino acids. Germline assignment: CDR1 GTSNPN and CDR2 SVGIG (reference sequence). Here the CDR3 reads CAWSVGQGLYQPQHF. The CDR3 nucleotides are TGTGCCTGGAGTGTAGGCCAGGGGTTATATCAGCCCCAGCATTTT.

The chain employs TRBV5-1 and TRBJ2-3; D is perhaps TRBD2 (6 bases). The length of the CDR3 is 18 residues. V was cut by 0 bases and J by 0 bases, with 17 bases left in between. Germline V gene sequence: CDR1 SGHRS, CDR2 YFSETQ. For the CDR3, the DNA is TGCGCCAGCAGCTTGGCCCTCTTGGCGGGGCCTAGCACAGATACGCAGTATTTT. It codes for CASSLALLAGPSTDTQYF.

In nucleotides, the CDR3 is TGTGCCAGCTCACCGAGGACTAGCGGAGTTTTCACAGATACGCAGTATTTT. Its translation is CASSPRTSGVFTDTQYF. The chain couples TRBV18 to TRBJ2-3; 10 bases match TRBD2. The CDR3 loop spans 17 amino acids. Germline trimming cut 3 bases from V and 2 bases from J; bases unmatched to any gene: 8. Germline values: CDR1 KGHSH, CDR2 LQKENI.

The J gene is TRBJ2-5, the V gene TRBV7-7; TRBD1 agrees at 8 bases. Looked up from germline, CDR1 is SSHAT and CDR2 is FNYEAQ (reference sequence). V was clipped by 5 bases and J by 5 bases; unmatched bases: 13. The CDR3 totals 16 residues. CDR3 sequence: CASSLRGTGGSETQYF. As DNA, the CDR3 is TGTGCCAGCAGCCTGCGAGGGACAGGTGGTTCGGAGACCCAGTACTTC. Full variable domain (rest looked up from reference TRBV7-7 and TRBJ2-5): GAGVSQSPRYKVTKRGQDVTLRCDPISSHATLYWYQQALGQGPEFLTYFNYEAQPDKSGLPSDRFSAERPEGSISTLTIQRTEQRDSAMYRCASSLRGTGGSETQYFGPGTRLLVL.

The sample holds one count of this clone. The chain recombines TRBV6-6 with TRBJ1-1; possible D gene TRBD1, 5 bases. V lost 7 bases and J 4 bases, leaving 16 bases between the germline ends. The CDR3 runs to 14 residues. CDR1 and CDR2 (germline): MNHNY, SVGAGI (reference sequence). Written as DNA, the CDR3 is TGTGCCAGCACCCCCGGGGGAGGCCTCACTGAAGCTTTCTTT. This encodes CASTPGGGLTEAFF.